Below, 5 T cell receptor beta chains from the same sample are listed, as sequenced in a study of T cells in Graves' hyperthyroidism and ophthalmopathy. Regions amplified from RNA transcripts were the TCR beta CDR3 regions. Initially, a first-round RT-PCR of the TCR CDR3 employed the HTBI primer set. TCRdb processed the multiplex PCR reads anew with MiXCR; each CDR3 protein has one entry. In the table there are 450,000 to 650,000 distinct CDR3 sequences, 20% of which are singletons. Sequencing was done on a sample of blood. These receptors all come from a man in his late teens or twenties with Graves' hyperthyroidism.

This clonotype has ten or more counts. V gene TRBV7-8 combines with J gene TRBJ2-4; maybe TRBD2 (5 bases). V shed 0 bases and J shed 0 bases, with 6 bases lying between them. Per the germline V gene, CDR1 is SGHVS and CDR2 is FQNEAQ. The CDR3 spans 15 residues. The CDR3 DNA reads TGTGCCAGCAGCTTAGCTGGACTAGCCAAAAACATTCAGTACTTC. Translating it yields CASSLAGLAKNIQYF.

This clonotype was detected many times. At one of its ends the junction is not consistent with the germline gene, which may arise from a read error. The J gene is TRBJ2-7, the V gene TRBV6-1; D gene uncertain. Looked up from germline, CDR1 is MNHNS and CDR2 is SASEGT. The CDR3 loop spans 10 amino acids. This CDR3 is CASSGESRFF. CDR3 in DNA: TGTGCCAGCAGTGGAGAGAGTCGGTTCTTC.

This sequence joins TRBV2 and TRBJ1-2; D may be TRBD1 (6 bases). The germline V and J ends were trimmed by 2 bases and 6 bases, with 22 bases remaining between them. The CDR3 spans 17 residues. Germline V gene data show CDR1 as SNHLY and CDR2 as FYNNEI. This chain's CDR3 is CASSEIGPLGGANGYTF. In DNA form, the CDR3 reads TGTGCCAGCAGTGAAATAGGGCCCTTGGGGGGCGCGAATGGCTACACCTTC.

This clonotype came up many times. This chain links TRBV6-5 with TRBJ1-2; the D gene is possibly TRBD1 (6 bases). Trimming stripped 0 bases from V and 8 bases from J, with 22 bases between. Germline lookup yields CDR1 MNHEY and CDR2 SVGAGI. The CDR3 length is 17 residues. The CDR3 protein is CASSYSRARSPGAGYTF. As DNA, the CDR3 is TGTGCCAGCAGTTACTCTAGGGCCAGATCCCCAGGGGCGGGCTACACCTTC.

This clonotype turned up a few times. The chain uses TRBV5-6 and TRBJ1-5; perhaps TRBD1 as D (6 bases). CDR3 length: 16 residues. The germline CDR1 and CDR2 sequences are SGHDT and YYEEEE. The ends were cut back, 1 base at V and 3 bases at J, with 14 bases in the middle. CDR3 in DNA: TGTGCCAGCAGCTTGCTGTCAGGGGTGGCCAATCAGCCCCAGCATTTT. Protein sequence: CASSLLSGVANQPQHF.